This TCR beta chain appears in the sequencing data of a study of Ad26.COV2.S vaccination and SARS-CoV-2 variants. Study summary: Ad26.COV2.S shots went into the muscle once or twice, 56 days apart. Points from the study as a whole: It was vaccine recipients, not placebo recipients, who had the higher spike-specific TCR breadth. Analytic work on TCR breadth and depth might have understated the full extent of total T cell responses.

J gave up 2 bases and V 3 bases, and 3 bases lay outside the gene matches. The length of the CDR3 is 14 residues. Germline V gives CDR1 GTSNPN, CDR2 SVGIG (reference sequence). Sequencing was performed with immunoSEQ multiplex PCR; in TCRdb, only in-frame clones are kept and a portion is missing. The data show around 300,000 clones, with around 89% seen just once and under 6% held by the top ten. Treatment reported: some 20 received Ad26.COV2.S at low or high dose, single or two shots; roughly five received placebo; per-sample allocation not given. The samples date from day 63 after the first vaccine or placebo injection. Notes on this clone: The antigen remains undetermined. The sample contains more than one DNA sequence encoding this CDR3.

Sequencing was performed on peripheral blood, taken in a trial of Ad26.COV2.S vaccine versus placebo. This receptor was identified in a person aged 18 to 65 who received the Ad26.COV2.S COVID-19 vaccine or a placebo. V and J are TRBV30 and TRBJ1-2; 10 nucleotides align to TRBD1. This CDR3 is CAWRTTGGNYGYTF. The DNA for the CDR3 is TGTGCCTGGAGGACGACAGGGGGCAACTATGGCTACACCTTC. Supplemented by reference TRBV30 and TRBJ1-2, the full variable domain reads SQTIHQWPATLVQPVGSPLSLECTVEGTSNPNLYWYRQAAGRGLQLLFYSVGIGQISSEVPQNLSASRPQDRQFILSSKKLLLSDSGFYLCAWRTTGGNYGYTFGSGTRLTVV.